The rows below give T cell receptor beta chains drawn from one sample of a study of blood T cell repertoires in COVID-19. Some clones are missing from TCRdb's copy, which holds only in-frame ones; the method was immunoSEQ multiplex PCR. The sample lists 400,000 to 550,000 clones, roughly 85% occurring once. Sequenced material: PBMCs or T cells enriched from blood (not recorded which). The receptors derive from a woman between 18 and 29 years old with acute COVID-19. The CDR3 runs from the conserved cysteine through the conserved F or W. The D gene is left open where the match is weak. Size values are once, few and many counts, or a class for expanded clones, and some rows have none.

TRBV7-9	.	TRBJ1-4	TRBD1	CASSWDRGNEKLFF	TGTGCCAGCAGCTGGGACAGGGGGAATGAAAAACTGTTTTTT
TRBV7-7	.	TRBJ2-5	TRBD2	CASSLDRGDQETQYF	TGTGCTAGCAGCTTAGACCGGGGGGACCAAGAGACCCAGTACTTC
TRBV6-2/TRBV6-3	.	TRBJ1-1	TRBD1	CASSYSGTGSRNTEAFF	TGTGCCAGCAGTTACTCCGGGACAGGAAGTCGCAACACTGAAGCTTTCTTT
TRBV7-2	.	TRBJ2-6	.	CASSRQGSGANVLTF	TGTGCCAGCAGCAGGCAGGGTTCCGGGGCCAACGTCCTGACTTTC
TRBV7-8	.	TRBJ2-7	.	CASSLDRIASYEQYF	TGTGCCAGCAGCTTAGACAGGATAGCATCCTACGAGCAGTACTTC
TRBV28	.	TRBJ1-5	TRBD1	CAARDRGYQPQHF	TGTGCCGCCAGGGACAGGGGATATCAGCCCCAGCATTTT
TRBV12-3/TRBV12-4	.	TRBJ2-5	.	CASTRGSPETQYF	TGTGCCAGCACCCGGGGTTCGCCAGAGACCCAGTACTTC
TRBV21-1	once	TRBJ1-5	.	CASSKEDRPIVYRPQHF	TGTGCCAGCAGCAAAGAGGACAGGCCCATCGTGTATAGGCCCCAGCATTTT
TRBV2	once	TRBJ1-6	TRBD1	CASSKTGTGGSPLHF	TGTGCCAGCAGTAAAACCGGGACAGGAGGCTCACCCCTCCACTTT
TRBV9	.	TRBJ2-1	TRBD2	CASSVGLAGSYNEQFF	TGTGCCAGCAGCGTAGGCCTAGCGGGCTCGTACAATGAGCAGTTCTTC
TRBV5-6	once	TRBJ1-2	.	CASSLDAGAGYTF	TGTGCCAGCAGCTTGGATGCGGGGGCTGGCTACACCTTC
TRBV30	.	TRBJ2-2	.	CAWNGWEGAGELFF	TGTGCCTGGAATGGGTGGGAAGGGGCCGGGGAGCTGTTTTTT
TRBV9	.	TRBJ1-2	.	CASSVAGGGVYGYTF	TGTGCCAGCAGCGTAGCGGGAGGGGGAGTCTATGGCTACACCTTC
TRBV27	once	TRBJ2-3	.	CASSLVLADTDTQYF	TGTGCCAGCAGTTTAGTGTTAGCTGACACAGATACGCAGTATTTT